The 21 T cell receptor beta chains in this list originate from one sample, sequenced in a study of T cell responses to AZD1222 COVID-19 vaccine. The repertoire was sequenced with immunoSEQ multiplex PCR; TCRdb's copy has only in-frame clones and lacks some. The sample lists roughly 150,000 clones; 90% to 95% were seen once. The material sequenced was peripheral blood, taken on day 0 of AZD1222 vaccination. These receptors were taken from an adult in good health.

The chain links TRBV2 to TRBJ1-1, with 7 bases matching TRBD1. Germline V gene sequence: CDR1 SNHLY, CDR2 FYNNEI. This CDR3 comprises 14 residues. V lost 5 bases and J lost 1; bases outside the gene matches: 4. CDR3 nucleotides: TGTGCCAGCAGTCGACAGGGCAGGAACACTGAAGCTTTCTTT. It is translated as CASSRQGRNTEAFF.

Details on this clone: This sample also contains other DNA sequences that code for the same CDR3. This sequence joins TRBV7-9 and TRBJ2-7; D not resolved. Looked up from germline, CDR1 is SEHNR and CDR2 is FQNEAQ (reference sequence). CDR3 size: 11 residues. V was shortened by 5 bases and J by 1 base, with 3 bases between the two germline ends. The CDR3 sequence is CASSGSYEQYF. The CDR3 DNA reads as TGTGCCAGCAGCGGGTCCTACGAGCAGTACTTC.

This CDR3 reads CASSQAGLTHTNEKLFF. The CDR3 nucleotides are TGCGCCAGCAGCCAAGCAGGACTGACACATACTAATGAAAAACTGTTTTTT. V and J are TRBV4-1 and TRBJ1-4; D remains ambiguous. V was trimmed by 1 base and J by 2 bases, leaving 14 bases between them. Per the germline V gene, CDR1 is MGHRA and CDR2 is YSYEKL. The CDR3 length is 17 residues.

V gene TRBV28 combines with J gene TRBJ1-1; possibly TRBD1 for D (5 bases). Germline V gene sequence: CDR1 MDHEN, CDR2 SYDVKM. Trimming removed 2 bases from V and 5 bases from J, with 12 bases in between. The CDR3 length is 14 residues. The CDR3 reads CASSLGGIGTEAFF. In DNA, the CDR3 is TGTGCCAGCAGTTTAGGGGGAATTGGGACTGAAGCTTTCTTT.

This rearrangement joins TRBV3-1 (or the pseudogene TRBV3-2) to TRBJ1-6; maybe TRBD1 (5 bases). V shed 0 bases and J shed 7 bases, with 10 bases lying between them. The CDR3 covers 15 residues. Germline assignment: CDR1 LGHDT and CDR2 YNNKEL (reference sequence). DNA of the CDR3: TGTGCCAGCAGCCAAGAACCCGGGACCAATTCACCCCTCCACTTT. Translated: CASSQEPGTNSPLHF.

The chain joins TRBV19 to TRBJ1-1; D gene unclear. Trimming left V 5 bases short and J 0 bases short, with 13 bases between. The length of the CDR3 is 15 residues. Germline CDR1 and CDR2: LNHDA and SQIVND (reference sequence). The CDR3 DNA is TGTGCCAGTAGTGTACACGGAACATTGAACACTGAAGCTTTCTTT. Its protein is CASSVHGTLNTEAFF.

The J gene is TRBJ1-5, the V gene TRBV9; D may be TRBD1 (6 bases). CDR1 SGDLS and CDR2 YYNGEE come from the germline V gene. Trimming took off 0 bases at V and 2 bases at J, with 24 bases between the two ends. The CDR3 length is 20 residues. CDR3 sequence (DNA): TGTGCCAGCAGCGTAGCCCGGGGGGCCTGCCCTCGGATAGGCAATCAGCCCCAGCATTTT. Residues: CASSVARGACPRIGNQPQHF.

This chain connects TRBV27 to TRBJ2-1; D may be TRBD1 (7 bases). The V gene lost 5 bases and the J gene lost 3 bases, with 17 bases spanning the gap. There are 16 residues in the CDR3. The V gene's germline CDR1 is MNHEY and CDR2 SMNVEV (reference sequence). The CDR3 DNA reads TGTGCCAGCAGTCCTACGAGCAGGGGGGTCTACAATGAGCAGTTCTTC. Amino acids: CASSPTSRGVYNEQFF.

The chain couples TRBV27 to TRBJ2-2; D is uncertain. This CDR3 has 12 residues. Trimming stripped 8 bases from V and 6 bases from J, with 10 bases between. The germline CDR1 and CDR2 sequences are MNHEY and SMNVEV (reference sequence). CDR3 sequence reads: CASRTWAGELFF. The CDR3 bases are TGTGCCAGCCGTACGTGGGCCGGGGAGCTGTTTTTT.

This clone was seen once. The CDR3: CASSPPGQGSGYTF. The CDR3 coding sequence is TGTGCCAGCAGCCCCCCGGGACAGGGGAGCGGCTACACCTTC. The chain recombines TRBV6-6 with TRBJ1-2, with 10 positions matching TRBD1. Germline lookup yields CDR1 MNHNY and CDR2 SVGAGI (reference sequence). CDR3 length: 14 residues. The ends lost 6 bases at V and 8 bases at J; junction bases unmatched: 9.

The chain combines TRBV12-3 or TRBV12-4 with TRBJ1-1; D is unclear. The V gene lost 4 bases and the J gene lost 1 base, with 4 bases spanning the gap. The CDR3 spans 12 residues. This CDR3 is CASSSGNTEAFF. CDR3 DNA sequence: TGTGCCAGCAGTTCCGGGAACACTGAAGCTTTCTTT.

In DNA form, the CDR3 reads TGTGCCAGCAGCCACCCGGGCGATACGCAGTATTTT. The encoded protein is CASSHPGDTQYF. This chain connects TRBV3-1 (or the pseudogene TRBV3-2) to TRBJ2-3; no firm D call. The germline V gene encodes CDR1 LGHDT and CDR2 YNNKEL (reference sequence). The V end was cut by 3 bases, the J end by 6 bases, with 7 bases between. This CDR3 has 12 amino acids.

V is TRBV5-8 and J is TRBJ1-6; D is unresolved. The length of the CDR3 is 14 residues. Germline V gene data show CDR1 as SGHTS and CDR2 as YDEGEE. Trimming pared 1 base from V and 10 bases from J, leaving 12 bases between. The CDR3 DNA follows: TGTGCCAGCAGCTTGAGAGGGATCGAGTCACCCCTCCACTTT. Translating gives CASSLRGIESPLHF.

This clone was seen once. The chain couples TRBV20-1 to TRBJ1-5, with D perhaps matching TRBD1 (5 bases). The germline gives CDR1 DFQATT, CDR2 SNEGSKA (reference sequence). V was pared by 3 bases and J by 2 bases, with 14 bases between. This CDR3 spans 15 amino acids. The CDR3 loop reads CSASGTSRGNQPQHF. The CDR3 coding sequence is TGCAGTGCTAGTGGGACCTCAAGGGGCAATCAGCCCCAGCATTTT.

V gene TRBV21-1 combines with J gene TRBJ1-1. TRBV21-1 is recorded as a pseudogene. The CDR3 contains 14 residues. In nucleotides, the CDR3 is TGTGCCAGCCCGTTTAAGGGGAGCTACACTGAAGCTTTCTTT. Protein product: CASPFKGSYTEAFF.

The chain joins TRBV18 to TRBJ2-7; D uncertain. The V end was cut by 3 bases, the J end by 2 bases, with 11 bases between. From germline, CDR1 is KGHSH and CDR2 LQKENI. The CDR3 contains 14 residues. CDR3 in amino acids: CASSPTPRTYEQYF. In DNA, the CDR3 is TGTGCCAGCTCACCGACCCCCAGGACCTACGAGCAGTACTTC.

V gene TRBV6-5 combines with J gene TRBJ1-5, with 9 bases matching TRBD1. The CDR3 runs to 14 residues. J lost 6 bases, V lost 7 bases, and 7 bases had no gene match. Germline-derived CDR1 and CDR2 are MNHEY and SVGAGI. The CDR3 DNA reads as TGTGCCAGCATCGGGACAGGGAGAACTCAGCCCCAGCATTTT. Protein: CASIGTGRTQPQHF.

The CDR3 region is CASSLVGSGGNQPQHF. CDR3 nucleotide sequence: TGTGCCAGCAGCTTAGTAGGATCTGGGGGTAATCAGCCCCAGCATTTT. This chain uses TRBV7-2 with TRBJ1-5; perhaps TRBD1 as D (5 bases). CDR3 length: 16 residues. Germline V gene data show CDR1 as SGHTA and CDR2 as FQGNSA. V lost 1 base, J lost 4 bases, and 14 bases lay in between. Full variable domain (rest looked up from reference TRBV7-2 and TRBJ1-5): GAGVSQSPSNKVTEKGKDVELRCDPISGHTALYWYRQSLGQGLEFLIYFQGNSAPDKSGLPSDRFSAERTGGSVSTLTIQRTQQEDSAVYLCASSLVGSGGNQPQHFGDGTRLSIL.

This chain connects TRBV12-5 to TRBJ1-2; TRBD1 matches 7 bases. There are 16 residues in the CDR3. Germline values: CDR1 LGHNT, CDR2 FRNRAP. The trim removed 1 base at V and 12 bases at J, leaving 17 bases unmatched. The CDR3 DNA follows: TGTGCTAGTGGTTTGGAGCTGGACAGGCCTGCCGGGCGGCACACCTTC. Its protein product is CASGLELDRPAGRHTF.

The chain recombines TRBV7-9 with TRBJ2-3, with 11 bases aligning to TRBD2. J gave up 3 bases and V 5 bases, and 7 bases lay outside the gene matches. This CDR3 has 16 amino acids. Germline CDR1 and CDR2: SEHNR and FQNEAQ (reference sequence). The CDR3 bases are TGTGCCAGCAGCACGGGACTAGCGGAGCGAACAGATACGCAGTATTTT. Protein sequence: CASSTGLAERTDTQYF.

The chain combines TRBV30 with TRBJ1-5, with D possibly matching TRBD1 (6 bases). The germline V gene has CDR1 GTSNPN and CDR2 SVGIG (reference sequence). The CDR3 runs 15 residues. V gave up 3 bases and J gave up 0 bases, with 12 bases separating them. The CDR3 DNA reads TGTGCCTGGAGATCGGACAGTTATAGCAATCAGCCCCAGCATTTT. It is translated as CAWRSDSYSNQPQHF. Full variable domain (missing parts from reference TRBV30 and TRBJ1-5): SQTIHQWPATLVQPVGSPLSLECTVEGTSNPNLYWYRQAAGRGLQLLFYSVGIGQISSEVPQNLSASRPQDRQFILSSKKLLLSDSGFYLCAWRSDSYSNQPQHFGDGTRLSIL.